This TCR beta chain stems from a study of cytomegalovirus exposure and HLA in healthy donors. It was with 60 Vbeta and 13 Jbeta primers that the PCR ran. Sequencing was performed with immunoSEQ multiplex PCR; in TCRdb, only in-frame clones are kept and a portion is missing. The table has under 300,000 clones, about 93% seen once. Germline CDR1 reads PRHDT; CDR2 reads FYEKMQ (reference sequence). Between the trimmed V and J ends, which lost 5 bases and 2 bases, there was a span of 9 bases. This CDR3 comprises 13 residues. The gene calls are TRBV13 and TRBJ2-5; tentatively, D is TRBD1 (6 bases). The origin of this receptor is a girl aged 2 to 10 in good health and CMV-seronegative. Material for sequencing was PBMCs. This CDR3 is CASSTDSQETQYF. CDR3 in DNA: TGTGCCAGCAGCACGGACAGTCAAGAGACCCAGTACTTC.